The 30 T cell receptor beta chains in this list originate from one sample, sequenced in a study of T cells in tuberculosis. Sequencing used immunoSEQ multiplex PCR; TCRdb keeps in-frame clones, though not all of them. The sample has roughly 92,000 clones; roughly 91% are singletons. Thawed, overnight-rested PBMC were stained with GMM-loaded CD1B tetramer, viability dye and anti-CD3, then sorted. The lipid loaded on the CD1B tetramers was C32 glucose monomycolate from Rhodococcus equi. The sample taken for sequencing was CD1b-GMM tetramer-negative cells sorted from PBMCs. These TCRs come from an adult woman with latent tuberculosis.

This chain links TRBV4-2 with TRBJ2-1; 14 positions match TRBD2. Losses at the gene ends were 4 bases for V and 10 bases for J; bases not matched to a gene: 18. The CDR3 runs to 19 residues. Germline CDR1 is LGHNA and CDR2 is YNFKEQ. In nucleotides, the CDR3 is TGTGCCAGCAGCCGACCCGGACTAGCGGGGGGCATAACAAACAGGGAGCAGTTCTTC. Translated: CASSRPGLAGGITNREQFF.

The chain uses TRBV2 and TRBJ2-3, with TRBD2 matching over 10 bases. The CDR3 sequence is 16 residues long. J gave up 3 bases and V 5 bases, and 8 bases lay outside the gene matches. CDR1 is SNHLY and CDR2 is FYNNEI in the germline V gene. The DNA of the CDR3 is TGTGCCAGCAGTCAAGGGGGAGCGGGGGGGACAGATACGCAGTATTTT. Encoded protein: CASSQGGAGGTDTQYF.

This clone has a handful of counts. This chain uses TRBV6-5 with TRBJ1-5, with D hard to call. The V end lost 5 bases, the J end lost 1 base, and 9 bases lay between the germline ends. The germline V gene encodes CDR1 MNHEY and CDR2 SVGAGI. CDR3 length: 14 residues. CDR3 sequence: CASSPVVSNQPQHF. The DNA for the CDR3 is TGTGCCAGCAGTCCGGTGGTGAGCAATCAGCCCCAGCATTTT.

This clone was recorded only once. V is TRBV7-2 and J is TRBJ2-3, with TRBD2 identical over 15 bases. CDR1 is SGHTA, CDR2 FQGNSA, per germline. This CDR3 spans 18 amino acids. Trimming cost V 0 bases and J 6 bases; bases outside gene matches: 7. The chain's CDR3 is CASSLAGLAGGMSDTQYF. CDR3 nucleotide sequence: TGTGCCAGCAGCTTAGCCGGACTAGCGGGGGGGATGTCGGATACGCAGTATTTT.

The rearrangement uses TRBV7-6 and TRBJ2-2, with no clear D. CDR1 and CDR2 (germline): SGHVS, FNYEAQ. The CDR3 contains 16 residues. Trimming took off 0 bases at V and 4 bases at J, with 12 bases between the two ends. CDR3 sequence: CASSLASKRSTGELFF. DNA of the CDR3: TGTGCCAGCAGCTTAGCAAGCAAAAGGAGCACCGGGGAGCTGTTTTTT.

Concerning this clone itself: A read error may account for a junction end that differs from germline. The chain employs TRBV7-8 and TRBJ1-4; the D is unclear. The germline gives CDR1 SGHVS, CDR2 FQNEAQ. There are 12 residues in the CDR3. CDR3: CASSLAREKLFF. DNA for the CDR3: TGTGCCAGCAGCCTAGCCCGGGAAAAACTGTTTTTT.

The J gene is TRBJ2-3, the V gene TRBV5-4, with 10 nucleotides matching TRBD2. The CDR3 length is 15 residues. The germline gives CDR1 SGHNT, CDR2 YYREEE (reference sequence). J gave up 6 bases and V 5 bases, and 9 bases lay outside the gene matches. The CDR3 DNA reads as TGTGCCAGCAGTCGGTCGGGTAGCGGGAGGGATACGCAGTATTTT. It yields the protein CASSRSGSGRDTQYF.

This clone occurred a few times. The rearrangement joins TRBV7-9 to TRBJ2-2; TRBD1 is a possible D gene (6 bases). CDR3 length: 14 amino acids. V shed 11 bases and J shed 7 bases, with 20 bases lying between them. Per the germline V gene, CDR1 is SEHNR and CDR2 is FQNEAQ (reference sequence). DNA of the CDR3: TGTGCCGCCCCCAGCATGGGGGCCTTCGGGGAGCTGTTTTTT. As protein: CAAPSMGAFGELFF.

V and J are TRBV18 and TRBJ1-4; 11 nucleotides line up with TRBD1. V was pared by 3 bases and J by 8 bases, with 5 bases of the junction left unmatched. The germline CDR1 and CDR2 sequences are KGHSH and LQKENI. The CDR3 sequence is 15 residues long. The CDR3 region is CASSPQGQGGEKLFF. The CDR3 DNA reads TGTGCCAGCTCACCGCAGGGACAGGGGGGCGAAAAACTGTTTTTT.

This clone has a single count. The genes are TRBV11-2 and TRBJ2-2; 8 nucleotides agree with TRBD2. The V and J ends lost 6 bases and 10 bases, in that order; junction bases with no gene match: 7. CDR1 is SGHAT and CDR2 is FQNNGV in the germline V gene. CDR3 size: 13 residues. The CDR3 protein is CASRGRGEEELFF. CDR3 coding DNA: TGTGCCAGCAGGGGGCGGGGGGAAGAGGAGCTGTTTTTT. Full variable domain (missing parts from reference TRBV11-2 and TRBJ2-2): EAGVAQSPRYKIIEKRQSVAFWCNPISGHATLYWYQQILGQGPKLLIQFQNNGVVDDSQLPKDRFSAERLKGVDSTLKIQPAKLEDSAVYLCASRGRGEEELFFGEGSRLTVL.

The gene calls are TRBV19 and TRBJ2-6, with D possibly being TRBD1 (6 bases). This CDR3 region has 15 residues. Germline assignment: CDR1 LNHDA and CDR2 SQIVND (reference sequence). V shed 5 bases and J shed 4 bases, with 12 bases lying between them. The CDR3 nucleotides are TGTGCCAGTAGTGACACAGGGCTGGGGGCCAACGTCCTGACTTTC. This gives the protein CASSDTGLGANVLTF.

V usage is TRBV2 and J usage is TRBJ1-2, with D possibly TRBD1 on 6 matching bases. Trimming stripped 6 bases from V and 8 bases from J, with 25 bases between. This CDR3 spans 16 amino acids. Looked up from germline, CDR1 is SNHLY and CDR2 is FYNNEI. The CDR3 here is CASRTKRGARGLGYTF. The CDR3 nucleotides read TGTGCCAGCAGGACAAAACGGGGGGCGCGAGGCCTGGGCTACACCTTC.

V gene TRBV5-8 combines with J gene TRBJ2-2; 7 nucleotides align to TRBD1. This CDR3 region has 15 residues. With V trimmed by 4 bases and J by 6 bases, 9 bases remained unmatched. The germline gives CDR1 SGHTS, CDR2 YDEGEE. This chain's CDR3 is CASSEQTGYAGELFF. As DNA, the CDR3 is TGTGCCAGCAGCGAGCAGACAGGGTACGCCGGGGAGCTGTTTTTT.

The rearrangement joins TRBV5-1 to TRBJ2-2; maybe TRBD1 (6 bases). CDR3 length equals 17 residues. The germline V gene has CDR1 SGHRS and CDR2 YFSETQ. Between the trimmed V and J ends, which lost 4 bases and 2 bases, there was a span of 18 bases. The CDR3 loop is CASSQTSPGHNTGELFF. In nucleotides, the CDR3 is TGCGCCAGCAGCCAGACATCACCGGGACACAACACCGGGGAGCTGTTTTTT.

The rearrangement links TRBV5-4 to TRBJ2-2; D perhaps matches TRBD1 (5 bases). The germline V gene has CDR1 SGHNT and CDR2 YYREEE (reference sequence). V lost 0 bases to trimming and J lost 1 base, with 13 bases between them. This CDR3 region has 17 residues. The CDR3 sequence is CASSLEVGRMNTGELFF. CDR3 DNA: TGTGCCAGCAGCTTGGAGGTGGGGCGGATGAACACCGGGGAGCTGTTTTTT.

The gene calls are TRBV7-2 and TRBJ2-1; 10 bases line up with TRBD2. The CDR3 is 14 residues long. The germline V gene encodes CDR1 SGHTA and CDR2 FQGNSA. V shed 2 bases, J shed 15 bases, and the junction held 10 bases outside the gene matches. The CDR3 region has the DNA TGTGCCAGCAGCTTAAGTCTAGCGGGGGCCCCTCTGTTCTTC. It translates to CASSLSLAGAPLFF. Combining the CDR3 with reference TRBV7-2 and TRBJ2-1 gives the whole variable domain GAGVSQSPSNKVTEKGKDVELRCDPISGHTALYWYRQSLGQGLEFLIYFQGNSAPDKSGLPSDRFSAERTGGSVSTLTIQRTQQEDSAVYLCASSLSLAGAPLFFGPGTRLTVL.

The chain combines TRBV6-6 with TRBJ1-2, with 10 positions matching TRBD1. The V and J ends lost 4 bases and 3 bases, in that order; junction bases with no gene match: 8. This CDR3 contains 16 residues. The V gene's germline CDR1 is MNHNY and CDR2 SVGAGI (reference sequence). The CDR3, as DNA: TGTGCCAGCAGTTTACGATCGACAGGGGGCGACTATGGCTACACCTTC. Encoded protein: CASSLRSTGGDYGYTF.

The rearrangement uses TRBV29-1 and TRBJ2-5; 11 nucleotides line up with TRBD1. From germline, CDR1 is SQVTM and CDR2 ANQGSEA. This CDR3 is built from 15 residues. V shed 6 bases, J shed 4 bases, and the junction held 10 bases outside the gene matches. The CDR3 region is CSVIRDRGSRETQYF. The CDR3 nucleotides are TGCAGCGTCATCAGGGACAGGGGGTCGAGAGAGACCCAGTACTTC.

This clone has more than one count but fewer than ten. The chain is built from TRBV6-6 and TRBJ1-1; D uncertain. Germline V lookup: CDR1 MNHNY, CDR2 SVGAGI (reference sequence). With 6 bases removed from V and 9 bases from J, the gap between germline ends came to 11 bases. The CDR3 runs to 11 residues. CDR3 in amino acids: CASSIQSKAFF. The CDR3 DNA is TGTGCCAGCAGCATACAGTCTAAAGCTTTCTTT.

The chain carries TRBV7-2 and TRBJ2-2; D gene ambiguous. Germline V gene data show CDR1 as SGHTA and CDR2 as FQGNSA. This CDR3 is 14 amino acids long. Deletions cut 1 base from V and 4 bases from J, with 7 bases between. CDR3 DNA: TGTGCCAGCAGCTTAGACAGTAGCACCGGGGAGCTGTTTTTT. Translating gives CASSLDSSTGELFF.

This chain connects TRBV19 to TRBJ1-4; maybe TRBD1 (5 bases). Per the germline V gene, CDR1 is LNHDA and CDR2 is SQIVND (reference sequence). V gave up 3 bases and J gave up 4 bases, with 9 bases separating them. This CDR3 region has 14 residues. Here the CDR3 reads CASSMGQFNEKLFF. The DNA for the CDR3 is TGTGCCAGTAGTATGGGGCAGTTTAATGAAAAACTGTTTTTT.

The chain employs TRBV5-1 and TRBJ2-5, with TRBD1 as a possible D gene (6 bases). Germline lookup yields CDR1 SGHRS and CDR2 YFSETQ. Trimming took off 3 bases at V and 5 bases at J, with 17 bases between the two ends. The CDR3 runs to 15 residues. CDR3: CASSSGQFSGETQYF. The CDR3 DNA reads TGCGCCAGCAGCTCGGGACAATTTTCGGGGGAGACCCAGTACTTC. Full variable domain (missing parts from reference TRBV5-1 and TRBJ2-5): KAGVTQTPRYLIKTRGQQVTLSCSPISGHRSVSWYQQTPGQGLQFLFEYFSETQRNKGNFPGRFSGRQFSNSRSEMNVSTLELGDSALYLCASSSGQFSGETQYFGPGTRLLVL.

V gene TRBV11-2 combines with J gene TRBJ2-7, with TRBD1 matching over 8 bases. The CDR3 consists of 14 residues. Germline trimming cut 1 base from V and 4 bases from J; bases unmatched to any gene: 3. The germline CDR1 and CDR2 sequences are SGHAT and FQNNGV. The CDR3 region has the DNA TGTGCCAGCAGCTTAGCGGGACAGGCGTACGAGCAGTACTTC. It codes for CASSLAGQAYEQYF.

The V and J genes are TRBV18 and TRBJ2-7; no firm D call. The CDR3 consists of 12 residues. The V end lost 3 bases, the J end lost 3 bases, and 6 bases lay between the germline ends. Germline assignment: CDR1 KGHSH and CDR2 LQKENI. CDR3 in amino acids: CASSPEHYEQYF. CDR3 nucleotides: TGTGCCAGCTCACCTGAACACTACGAGCAGTACTTC.

The rearrangement joins TRBV10-3 to TRBJ2-1, with 8 bases identical to TRBD2. V trimming: 3 bases; J trimming: 0 bases; junction bases outside the gene matches: 10. Germline V gives CDR1 ENHRY, CDR2 SYGVKD. The CDR3 is 18 residues long. The chain's CDR3 is CAISDRERGPSSYNEQFF. CDR3 nucleotide sequence: TGTGCCATCAGTGATCGGGAGCGGGGGCCAAGCTCCTACAATGAGCAGTTCTTC.

V and J are TRBV7-6 and TRBJ1-1; tentative D call: TRBD1 (6 bases). Per germline, CDR1 SGHVS and CDR2 FNYEAQ. V lost 1 base, J lost 5 bases, and 14 bases lay in between. The CDR3 is made up of 15 amino acids. CDR3 coding DNA: TGTGCCAGCAGCTTAGAACAGGGAAAGGGAACTGAAGCTTTCTTT. The encoded protein is CASSLEQGKGTEAFF.

The chain uses TRBV15 and TRBJ2-1, with TRBD1 matching 10 bases. Germline V CDR1 and CDR2: LNHNV, YYDKDF (reference sequence). The CDR3 runs to 13 residues. V was clipped by 7 bases and J by 8 bases; unmatched bases: 5. The CDR3 here is CATTRDRGYEQFF. The CDR3 coding sequence is TGTGCCACCACCCGGGACAGGGGATATGAGCAGTTCTTC.

V is TRBV11-1 and J is TRBJ2-1; 10 nucleotides line up with TRBD2. CDR3 length equals 15 residues. The V gene end was trimmed by 6 bases and the J gene end by 7 bases; junction bases not matched to a gene: 9. The germline V gene encodes CDR1 SGHAT and CDR2 FQDESV (reference sequence). The CDR3 loop is CASRRSGGESNEQFF. The CDR3 DNA reads as TGTGCCAGCAGAAGGAGCGGGGGGGAATCGAATGAGCAGTTCTTC.

The chain carries TRBV7-3 and TRBJ2-4, with 8 nucleotides matching TRBD2. The length of the CDR3 is 17 residues. The V and J ends lost 5 bases and 0 bases, in that order; junction bases with no gene match: 9. Germline V lookup: CDR1 SGHTA, CDR2 FQGTGA. This CDR3 is CASSPPLAGLAKNIQYF. The CDR3, as DNA: TGTGCCAGCAGCCCCCCGTTAGCGGGGCTAGCCAAAAACATTCAGTACTTC.

As for this clone: At one boundary the junction diverges from the germline segment, which might be a read error. CDR3 residues: CASREGATNTGELFF. DNA of the CDR3: TGTGCCAGCAGAGAAGGGGCCACGAACACCGGGGAGCTGTTTTTT. The chain has TRBV6-1 and TRBJ2-2; maybe TRBD1 (5 bases). This CDR3 is built from 15 residues. Germline-derived CDR1 and CDR2 are MNHNS and SASEGT.